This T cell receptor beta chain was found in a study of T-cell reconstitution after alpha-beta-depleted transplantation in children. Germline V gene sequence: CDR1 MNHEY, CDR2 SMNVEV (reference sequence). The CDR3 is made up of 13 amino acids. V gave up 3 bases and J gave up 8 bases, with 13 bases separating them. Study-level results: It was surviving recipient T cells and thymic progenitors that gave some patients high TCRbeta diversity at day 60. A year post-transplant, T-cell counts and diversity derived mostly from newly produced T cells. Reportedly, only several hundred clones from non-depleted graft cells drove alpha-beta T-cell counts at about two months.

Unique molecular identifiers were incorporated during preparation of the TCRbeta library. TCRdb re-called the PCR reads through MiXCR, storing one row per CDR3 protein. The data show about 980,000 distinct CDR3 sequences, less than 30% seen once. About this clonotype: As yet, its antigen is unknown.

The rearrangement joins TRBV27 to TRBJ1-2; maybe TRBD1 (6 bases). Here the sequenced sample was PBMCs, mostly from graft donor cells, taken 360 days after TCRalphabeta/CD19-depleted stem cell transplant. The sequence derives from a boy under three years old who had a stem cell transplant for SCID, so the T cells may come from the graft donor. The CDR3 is CASSFTGQGGYTF. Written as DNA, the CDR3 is TGTGCCAGCAGTTTCACAGGGCAAGGAGGCTACACCTTC.